This T cell receptor (beta chain) was recovered during a study of cytotoxic CD8 clonotypes in ibrutinib-treated CLL. Study conclusions and caveats: Baseline clonality was higher than in age-matched healthy donors and moved in step with circulating CD8+ T-cell counts.

This clone was counted between two and nine times. The target antigen is unknown. The germline V gene encodes CDR1 GTSNPN and CDR2 SVGIG (reference sequence). The ends were cut back, 4 bases at V and 0 bases at J, with 9 bases in the middle. CDR3 length equals 14 residues. Profiled with immunoSEQ multiplex PCR; TCRdb holds only in-frame clones, not every one. The table includes 100,000 or so clones, 55% to 75% detected once. The rearrangement uses TRBV30 and TRBJ1-4; perhaps TRBD1 as D (5 bases). The source is a human donor with chronic lymphocytic leukemia. The sample was PBMCs, taken after 24 months of ibrutinib treatment. CDR3 DNA: TGTGCCTGGAACGGGGGTTCAACTAATGAAAAACTGTTTTTT. This sequence encodes CAWNGGSTNEKLFF.